This T cell receptor (beta chain) appears in the sequencing data of a study of OX40 agonist ivuxolimab in advanced cancers. Study background: Aged roughly 23 to 90 with a mean of roughly 63 years, they were 82.7% male. Study-wide results and caveats: Certain nonresponders additionally had low normalized T-cell clonal expansion. Expanded peripheral T cells had an undetermined antigen specificity. Relative to CD4+, CD8+ T cells held more expanded clones on average.

The CDR3 consists of 16 residues. Trimming took 6 bases from V and 0 from J; bases not matched to a gene: 6. Per the germline V gene, CDR1 is MNHEY and CDR2 is SMNVEV (reference sequence). A remark on this clone: Its antigen is as yet unknown.

Assay used: immunoSEQ multiplex PCR; TCRdb lists only in-frame clones, some missing. This table has 50,000 or so clones, less than 95% appearing once. The source is an adult with an advanced solid tumor such as melanoma, head and neck, liver or kidney cancer. The material sequenced was CD4+ or CD8+ T cells sorted from blood, taken in a trial of the OX40 agonist ivuxolimab. The chain joins TRBV27 to TRBJ2-1, with 9 bases lining up with TRBD2. CDR3 sequence: CASSRLAGSSYNEQFF. In DNA form, the CDR3 reads TGTGCCAGCAGCCGCCTAGCGGGGAGCTCCTACAATGAGCAGTTCTTC.